Below are 4 T cell receptor beta chains sequenced from a single sample in a study of blood T cell repertoires in COVID-19. Profiled with immunoSEQ multiplex PCR; TCRdb holds only in-frame clones, not every one. The table lists about 300,000 clones, about nine tenths of them singletons. Sequencing was done on a sample of peripheral blood. The receptors derive from a woman in her twenties or thirties with COVID-19, enrolled during active disease.

The chain carries TRBV5-4 and TRBJ2-2; possibly TRBD1 for D (6 bases). Trimming took off 4 bases at V and 6 bases at J, with 10 bases between the two ends. From germline, CDR1 is SGHNT and CDR2 YYREEE (reference sequence). This CDR3 region has 13 residues. The CDR3 reads CASSIRGAGELFF. As DNA, the CDR3 is TGTGCCAGCAGCATCAGGGGAGCCGGGGAGCTGTTTTTT.

J is TRBJ2-1 and V is TRBV19, with D perhaps TRBD2 (7 bases). Germline CDR1 is LNHDA and CDR2 is SQIVND (reference sequence). The length of the CDR3 is 13 residues. Trimming stripped 7 bases from V and 8 bases from J, with 15 bases between. The CDR3 sequence is CASTVRGRDEQFF. The CDR3 DNA reads as TGTGCCAGTACCGTGCGGGGGCGCGATGAGCAGTTCTTC. Variable domain in full (rest from reference TRBV19 and TRBJ2-1): DGGITQSPKYLFRKEGQNVTLSCEQNLNHDAMYWYRQDPGQGLRLIYYSQIVNDFQKGDIAEGYSVSREKKESFPLTVTSAQKNPTAFYLCASTVRGRDEQFFGPGTRLTVL.

V and J are TRBV27 and TRBJ2-1, with 8 bases fitting TRBD1. Trimming took 6 bases from V and 10 from J; bases not matched to a gene: 14. This CDR3 has 15 amino acids. CDR1 MNHEY and CDR2 SMNVEV come from the germline V gene (reference sequence). This CDR3 reads CASSLSQGGRREQFF. In DNA form, the CDR3 reads TGTGCCAGCAGCCTATCACAGGGGGGTAGAAGGGAGCAGTTCTTC.

The rearrangement joins TRBV6-6 to TRBJ1-5; TRBD1 aligns across 10 bases. The germline CDR1 and CDR2 sequences are MNHNY and SVGAGI (reference sequence). With V trimmed by 5 bases and J by 2 bases, 12 bases remained unmatched. The length of the CDR3 is 18 residues. CDR3 sequence: CASSPGTGVWRGNQPQHF. CDR3 sequence (DNA): TGTGCCAGCAGTCCCGGGACAGGGGTCTGGAGGGGCAATCAGCCCCAGCATTTT.